These 21 T cell receptor beta chains came from one sample sequenced in a study of OX40 agonist ivuxolimab in advanced cancers. This table comes from immunoSEQ multiplex PCR, and its TCRdb copy is limited to in-frame clones, with some not included. In the table there are 77,000 or so clones, around nine tenths of which are singletons. The sample in question was CD4+ or CD8+ T cells sorted from blood, obtained in a trial of the OX40 agonist ivuxolimab. The source is an adult with an advanced solid tumor such as melanoma, head and neck, liver or kidney cancer.

This clone has a handful of counts. The chain has TRBV9 and TRBJ2-1, with D tentatively TRBD1 or TRBD2 (5 bases each). V lost 3 bases, J lost 2 bases, and 12 bases lay in between. This CDR3 contains 15 residues. Germline V gives CDR1 SGDLS, CDR2 YYNGEE. The CDR3 DNA reads TGTGCCAGCAGCGGAGGGGTAGCTACCTACAATGAGCAGTTCTTC. It is translated as CASSGGVATYNEQFF.

This chain links TRBV6-1 with TRBJ2-4; TRBD1 aligns across 7 bases. J gave up 9 bases and V 5 bases, and 7 bases lay outside the gene matches. This CDR3 is 13 amino acids long. Germline CDR1 is MNHNS and CDR2 is SASEGT. The CDR3 DNA follows: TGTGCCAGCAGTCGACAGGGCAGGGGCATTCAGTACTTC. Protein product: CASSRQGRGIQYF.

This clone came up once. The chain joins TRBV5-5 to TRBJ2-5; TRBD2 agrees at 14 bases. Trimming removed 4 bases from V and 1 base from J; junction bases left unmatched: 6. The CDR3 is 17 amino acids. Germline V CDR1 and CDR2: SGHKS, YYEKEE (reference sequence). The CDR3 loop is CASSVGTSGGLQETQYF. The DNA of the CDR3 is TGTGCCAGCAGCGTAGGGACTAGCGGGGGCCTCCAAGAGACCCAGTACTTC.

This chain joins TRBV28 and TRBJ2-3; tentative D call: TRBD1 (6 bases). The CDR3 is made up of 14 amino acids. Deletions cut 6 bases from V and 3 bases from J, with 13 bases between. Germline lookup yields CDR1 MDHEN and CDR2 SYDVKM. The CDR3 loop is CASRVQGATDTQYF. In DNA form, the CDR3 reads TGTGCCAGCAGGGTACAGGGTGCAACAGATACGCAGTATTTT.

This clone was recorded a few times. The rearrangement links TRBV5-1 to TRBJ1-1; the D is unclear. CDR1 is SGHRS and CDR2 is YFSETQ in the germline V gene. The V end was cut by 3 bases, the J end by 3 bases, with 12 bases between. The CDR3 runs to 14 residues. The CDR3: CASSSIPGDTEAFF. CDR3 DNA: TGCGCCAGCAGCTCTATTCCCGGAGACACTGAAGCTTTCTTT.

This clone was detected once. V gene TRBV30 combines with J gene TRBJ2-3; TRBD1 aligns across 8 bases. V gave up 1 base and J gave up 9 bases; unmatched junction bases: 6. This CDR3 region has 13 residues. From germline, CDR1 is GTSNPN and CDR2 SVGIG (reference sequence). The CDR3 nucleotides read TGTGCCTGGAGTGGACAGGGGTGGGACACGCAGTATTTT. Translating gives CAWSGQGWDTQYF.

In its sample, this clone was seen once. The chain links TRBV5-1 to TRBJ2-3; tentatively, D is TRBD1 (7 bases). CDR3 length: 15 amino acids. V dropped 0 bases and J dropped 6 bases, with 14 bases sitting between them. Germline CDR1 and CDR2: SGHRS and YFSETQ. CDR3 DNA: TGCGCCAGCAGCTTGGATGACAGGGAGGTTGATACGCAGTATTTT. Amino acids: CASSLDDREVDTQYF.

The rearrangement joins TRBV27 to TRBJ1-1; 8 bases agree with TRBD1. This CDR3 has 16 residues. V dropped 6 bases and J dropped 3; count of bases not matched to a gene: 12. Germline V CDR1 and CDR2: MNHEY, SMNVEV (reference sequence). CDR3 sequence reads: CASSFNRDRRYTEAFF. Written as DNA, the CDR3 is TGTGCCAGCAGCTTCAATCGGGACAGGAGGTACACTGAAGCTTTCTTT.

The V call is TRBV10-3, the J call TRBJ1-2; D unclear. The CDR3 has 13 residues. Trimming took off 2 bases at V and 0 bases at J, with 4 bases between the two ends. The V gene's germline CDR1 is ENHRY and CDR2 SYGVKD. In DNA form, the CDR3 reads TGTGCCATCAGTGAGCAAACTAACTATGGCTACACCTTC. Residues: CAISEQTNYGYTF.

This clone turned up a few times. The chain couples TRBV5-1 to TRBJ1-2, with TRBD1 identical over 8 bases. The CDR3 spans 16 residues. Trimming took 4 bases from V and 4 from J; bases not matched to a gene: 12. Germline CDR1 and CDR2: SGHRS and YFSETQ. The DNA for the CDR3 is TGCGCCAGCAGCATCGGTGCGACAGGGGAGGGCTATGGCTACACCTTC. It yields the protein CASSIGATGEGYGYTF.

The chain combines TRBV18 with TRBJ2-5, with D perhaps TRBD1 (5 bases). The CDR3 totals 14 residues. Germline loops: CDR1 KGHSH, CDR2 LQKENI. Deletions cut 6 bases from V and 4 bases from J, with 15 bases between. Written as DNA, the CDR3 is TGTGCCAGCTCCCAGGCCCGGCAGGGAGAGACCCAGTACTTC. Its translation is CASSQARQGETQYF.

The gene calls are TRBV5-1 and TRBJ2-2, with D possibly TRBD2 on 6 matching bases. The CDR3 runs to 12 residues. CDR1 SGHRS and CDR2 YFSETQ come from the germline V gene. V lost 5 bases to trimming and J lost 6 bases, with 8 bases between them. The CDR3 DNA is TGCGCCAGCAGATCTAGCGCCGGGGAGCTGTTTTTT. Protein product: CASRSSAGELFF.

The chain combines TRBV29-1 with TRBJ2-1; D possibly corresponds to TRBD2 (6 bases). This CDR3 has 15 residues. V lost 7 bases to trimming and J lost 2 bases, with 18 bases between them. Germline values: CDR1 SQVTM, CDR2 ANQGSEA. The CDR3 region has the DNA TGCAGCGGGTATGGAGTAGCGGTGCCCTACAATGAGCAGTTCTTC. Translation gives CSGYGVAVPYNEQFF.

The chain uses TRBV7-2 and TRBJ2-3; a weak D match, TRBD2 (6 bases). The V and J ends lost 1 base and 1 base respectively, with 9 bases between them. Germline assignment: CDR1 SGHTA and CDR2 FQGNSA. This CDR3 is built from 15 residues. CDR3 in amino acids: CASSLGGVGTDTQYF. CDR3 coding DNA: TGTGCCAGCAGCTTAGGCGGGGTGGGCACAGATACGCAGTATTTT. Combining the CDR3 with reference TRBV7-2 and TRBJ2-3 gives the whole variable domain GAGVSQSPSNKVTEKGKDVELRCDPISGHTALYWYRQSLGQGLEFLIYFQGNSAPDKSGLPSDRFSAERTGGSVSTLTIQRTQQEDSAVYLCASSLGGVGTDTQYFGPGTRLTVL.

This chain joins TRBV5-1 and TRBJ1-2, with TRBD1 matching over 7 bases. This CDR3 comprises 15 residues. CDR1 and CDR2 from the germline V gene are SGHRS and YFSETQ. Trimming at V came to 0 bases and at J to 6 bases, leaving 8 bases not matched to a gene. CDR3 in DNA: TGCGCCAGCAGCTTGGTAGCGACAGGGTCCGATGGCTACACCTTC. Protein: CASSLVATGSDGYTF.

This clone came up once. J is TRBJ2-4 and V is TRBV5-1, with 10 bases aligning to TRBD2. In germline, CDR1 is SGHRS, CDR2 YFSETQ. V lost 4 bases, J lost 2 bases, and 3 bases stayed unmatched. This CDR3 region has 15 residues. The CDR3 DNA is TGCGCCAGCAGCGGACTAGCGGATACCAAAAACATTCAGTACTTC. Amino acid sequence: CASSGLADTKNIQYF.

The CDR3 reads CASSLGYTGTYEQYF. The CDR3 DNA is TGCGCCAGCAGCTTGGGTTATACAGGGACCTACGAGCAGTACTTC. The gene calls are TRBV5-1 and TRBJ2-7; weak D call: TRBD1 (6 bases). Trimming pared 0 bases from V and 2 bases from J, leaving 12 bases between. CDR3 length: 15 residues. In germline, CDR1 is SGHRS, CDR2 YFSETQ. Looking up the rest from reference TRBV5-1 and TRBJ2-7 gives the full variable domain: KAGVTQTPRYLIKTRGQQVTLSCSPISGHRSVSWYQQTPGQGLQFLFEYFSETQRNKGNFPGRFSGRQFSNSRSEMNVSTLELGDSALYLCASSLGYTGTYEQYFGPGTRLTVT.

V usage is TRBV7-2 and J usage is TRBJ2-7; 11 bases match TRBD2. The CDR3 has 19 residues. Per germline, CDR1 SGHTA and CDR2 FQGNSA. Trimming cost V 1 base and J 2 bases; bases outside gene matches: 13. In DNA form, the CDR3 reads TGTGCCAGCAGCTTAGGTCCGATCCCCTTAGCGGGAGGGCCCTACGAGCAGTACTTC. Translation gives CASSLGPIPLAGGPYEQYF.

V gene TRBV7-8 combines with J gene TRBJ1-2; D is undetermined. V lost 1 base to trimming and J lost 2 bases, with 2 bases between them. This CDR3 has 12 residues. CDR1 SGHVS and CDR2 FQNEAQ come from the germline V gene. The DNA for the CDR3 is TGTGCCAGCAGCTTAGGGAACTATGGCTACACCTTC. It codes for CASSLGNYGYTF.

V and J are TRBV5-1 and TRBJ2-5, with unresolved D. V was clipped by 2 bases and J by 2 bases, with 10 bases between them. Germline lookup yields CDR1 SGHRS and CDR2 YFSETQ. The CDR3 runs to 14 residues. The CDR3 nucleotides read TGCGCCAGCAGCTTCCTAACTGGGCAAGAGACCCAGTACTTC. Encoded protein: CASSFLTGQETQYF.

This chain links TRBV10-3 with TRBJ1-4; TRBD1 aligns across 7 bases. The CDR3 contains 15 residues. Germline V gene data show CDR1 as ENHRY and CDR2 as SYGVKD. Trimming cost V 2 bases and J 3 bases; bases outside gene matches: 3. This chain's CDR3 is CAISETGQSNEKLFF. In DNA form, the CDR3 reads TGTGCCATCAGTGAGACGGGACAGTCTAATGAAAAACTGTTTTTT.